These 30 T cell receptor beta chains share one sample of origin, sequenced in a study of OX40 agonist ivuxolimab in advanced cancers. The library came from the immunoSEQ multiplex PCR assay. In TCRdb, the immuneACCESS table is reduced to in-frame sequences with V and J assigned. These tables do not hold every clone; where another copy was compared, an unresolved V gene accounts for under half, and the others remain unexplained. The sample contains about 22,000 clones, 80% to 90% of them found a single time. In total, the top ten clones hold roughly 28% of the sample. This material consisted of CD4+ or CD8+ T cells sorted from blood, taken in a trial of the OX40 agonist ivuxolimab. The receptors come from an adult with an advanced solid tumor such as melanoma, head and neck, liver or kidney cancer.

This clone was seen just once. The gene calls are TRBV13 and TRBJ2-1, with 13 bases lining up with TRBD2. The CDR3 spans 16 residues. The V segment lost 5 bases and the J segment 6 bases; nucleotides outside the gene matches: 7. Germline loops: CDR1 PRHDT, CDR2 FYEKMQ (reference sequence). The CDR3 bases are TGTGCCAGCAGCCTCGGACTAGCGGGAGTGGGCAATGAGCAGTTCTTC. It specifies CASSLGLAGVGNEQFF.

This clone was observed once. J is TRBJ1-2 and V is TRBV4-1; a possible D gene is TRBD1 (6 bases). Germline loops: CDR1 MGHRA, CDR2 YSYEKL. The CDR3 length is 14 residues. Trimming removed 2 bases at V and 4 bases at J, with 11 bases between. As DNA, the CDR3 is TGCGCCAGCAGCCAACAGGGGACCCTCTATGGCTACACCTTC. Its protein product is CASSQQGTLYGYTF.

The rearrangement uses TRBV7-9 and TRBJ2-3; maybe TRBD2 (5 bases). The V gene lost 5 bases and the J gene lost 2 bases, with 20 bases spanning the gap. CDR3 size: 17 residues. The V gene's germline CDR1 is SEHNR and CDR2 FQNEAQ (reference sequence). The CDR3 is CASSPPGLTPNTDTQYF. CDR3 in DNA: TGTGCCAGCAGCCCACCTGGACTTACCCCAAACACAGATACGCAGTATTTT.

The chain employs TRBV19 and TRBJ2-1; D may be TRBD2 (6 bases). The germline CDR1 and CDR2 sequences are LNHDA and SQIVND (reference sequence). V was shortened by 1 base and J by 10 bases, with 11 bases between the two germline ends. The CDR3 totals 13 residues. The CDR3 spells CASSIGRAQEQFF. CDR3 nucleotide sequence: TGTGCCAGTAGTATAGGGAGGGCCCAAGAGCAGTTCTTC.

The chain links TRBV13 to TRBJ2-1; 12 bases align to TRBD2. The CDR3 totals 18 residues. The J segment lost 0 bases and the V segment lost 6 bases, leaving 9 bases of the junction unmatched. From germline, CDR1 is PRHDT and CDR2 FYEKMQ (reference sequence). The CDR3 loop reads CASRPGTSGSYSYNEQFF. The CDR3 DNA sequence: TGTGCCAGCAGACCCGGGACTAGCGGGTCCTACTCCTACAATGAGCAGTTCTTC.

The V and J genes are TRBV6-5 and TRBJ2-1; no clear D gene. The CDR3 is 13 amino acids. V shed 6 bases and J shed 4 bases, with 10 bases lying between them. In germline, CDR1 is MNHEY, CDR2 SVGAGI. DNA of the CDR3: TGTGCCAGCAGGAGAAAGGGTTACAATGAGCAGTTCTTC. It yields the protein CASRRKGYNEQFF.

This chain uses TRBV27 with TRBJ2-3; a possible D gene is TRBD2 (7 bases). This CDR3 comprises 16 residues. Per germline, CDR1 MNHEY and CDR2 SMNVEV (reference sequence). V was trimmed by 1 base and J by 2 bases, leaving 13 bases between them. In nucleotides, the CDR3 is TGTGCCAGCAGTTTATACGGGGGGCCCTCCACAGATACGCAGTATTTT. Translating it yields CASSLYGGPSTDTQYF.

This chain links TRBV4-3 with TRBJ2-2, with 7 bases matching TRBD2. The germline CDR1 and CDR2 sequences are LGHNA and YSLEER. CDR3 length: 17 amino acids. V was clipped by 0 bases and J by 5 bases; unmatched bases: 9. The CDR3 DNA reads TGCGCCAGCAGCCAAGATCTAGGCCTAGCGGTAACCGGGGAGCTGTTTTTT. It yields the protein CASSQDLGLAVTGELFF.

The J gene is TRBJ2-1, the V gene TRBV27, with 12 bases matching TRBD2. Trimming removed 5 bases from V and 8 bases from J; junction bases left unmatched: 7. This CDR3 is 15 amino acids long. Looked up from germline, CDR1 is MNHEY and CDR2 is SMNVEV (reference sequence). CDR3 in amino acids: CASSRASGRAYEQFF. CDR3 coding DNA: TGTGCCAGCAGTCGTGCTAGCGGGAGGGCCTATGAGCAGTTCTTC.

The V call is TRBV7-9, the J call TRBJ2-7; 9 bases map to TRBD1. Unmatched junction bases numbered 9, after V lost 5 bases and J lost 4 bases. This CDR3 comprises 15 residues. Germline loops: CDR1 SEHNR, CDR2 FQNEAQ (reference sequence). CDR3 amino acids: CASSPRQGGLYEQYF. The CDR3 bases are TGTGCCAGCAGCCCCCGACAGGGGGGTTTGTACGAGCAGTACTTC.

This clone was seen more than once but under ten times. The chain recombines TRBV7-9 with TRBJ2-5; D gene unclear. This CDR3 contains 14 residues. CDR1 is SEHNR, CDR2 FQNEAQ, per germline (reference sequence). V was clipped by 0 bases and J by 4 bases, with 9 bases between them. Here the CDR3 reads CASSLAEGRETQYF. CDR3 sequence (DNA): TGTGCCAGCAGCTTAGCCGAAGGTCGAGAGACCCAGTACTTC.

Here the CDR3 reads CSVAGASGRGSYNEQFF. As DNA, the CDR3 is TGCAGCGTGGCGGGGGCTAGCGGGAGAGGATCCTACAATGAGCAGTTCTTC. This chain connects TRBV29-1 to TRBJ2-1, with 10 bases matching TRBD2. CDR1 is SQVTM, CDR2 ANQGSEA, per germline. The CDR3 is 17 residues long. V lost 6 bases to trimming and J lost 1 base; unmatched junction nucleotides: 12.

The chain links TRBV9 to TRBJ2-3; perhaps TRBD2 as D (7 bases). V lost 4 bases to trimming and J lost 2 bases, with 17 bases between them. The germline gives CDR1 SGDLS, CDR2 YYNGEE. The CDR3 runs 16 residues. CDR3 loop: CASSPDAGAFTDTQYF. The CDR3 nucleotides read TGTGCCAGCAGCCCAGATGCGGGGGCCTTCACAGATACGCAGTATTTT.

The chain carries TRBV7-8 and TRBJ1-5, with unresolved D. The V gene's germline CDR1 is SGHVS and CDR2 FQNEAQ. This CDR3 contains 18 residues. V was trimmed by 1 base and J by 0 bases, leaving 16 bases between them. CDR3 loop: CASSLVSWAVFSNQPQHF. Here the CDR3 DNA reads TGTGCCAGCAGCTTAGTGAGTTGGGCAGTCTTTAGCAATCAGCCCCAGCATTTT.

This chain links TRBV5-4 with TRBJ2-7; D possibly corresponds to TRBD2 (6 bases). Germline CDR1 reads SGHNT; CDR2 reads YYREEE (reference sequence). CDR3 length: 12 amino acids. Trimming took off 1 base at V and 6 bases at J, with 8 bases between the two ends. This chain's CDR3 is CASSLTGVEQYF. The CDR3 coding sequence is TGTGCCAGCAGCTTGACGGGGGTCGAGCAGTACTTC.

J is TRBJ1-1 and V is TRBV7-6; D gene ambiguous. Germline V gene sequence: CDR1 SGHVS, CDR2 FNYEAQ. This CDR3 comprises 14 residues. With 1 base removed from V and 5 bases from J, the gap between germline ends came to 11 bases. The CDR3: CASSLDVGWTEAFF. The CDR3 bases are TGTGCCAGCAGCTTAGATGTGGGTTGGACTGAAGCTTTCTTT.

The J gene is TRBJ2-3, the V gene TRBV9; tentative D call: TRBD2 (6 bases). CDR1 and CDR2 (germline): SGDLS, YYNGEE. The CDR3 runs 14 residues. V was trimmed by 0 bases and J by 5 bases, leaving 10 bases between them. Here the CDR3 DNA reads TGTGCCAGCAGCGTAGGGGACTCCGAAGATACGCAGTATTTT. This translates into CASSVGDSEDTQYF.

This chain uses TRBV27 with TRBJ2-7; 8 bases align to TRBD1. Looked up from germline, CDR1 is MNHEY and CDR2 is SMNVEV (reference sequence). The ends lost 4 bases at V and 2 bases at J; junction bases unmatched: 1. The CDR3 length is 13 residues. In DNA, the CDR3 is TGTGCCAGCAGTTGGGGACAGGCCTACGAGCAGTACTTC. This gives the protein CASSWGQAYEQYF.

This chain links TRBV27 with TRBJ1-1; unclear D gene. CDR1 MNHEY and CDR2 SMNVEV come from the germline V gene (reference sequence). This CDR3 is 15 amino acids long. V lost 0 bases to trimming and J lost 1 base, with 9 bases between them. CDR3 bases: TGTGCCAGCAGTTTATCGATGAGTGCGAACACTGAAGCTTTCTTT. This gives the protein CASSLSMSANTEAFF.

This clone has a single count. The chain carries TRBV12-1 and TRBJ2-7; the table calls TRBD2, which could not be checked here. TRBV12-1 is recorded as a pseudogene. The CDR3 covers 18 residues. The CDR3 DNA follows: TGTGCCAGCAGCTTTCCTGTTATTCAACAACGGAGCTCCTACGAGCAGTACTTC. Translating gives CASSFPVIQQRSSYEQYF.

The chain uses TRBV9 and TRBJ2-2; D call uncertain. Trimming cost V 1 base and J 0 bases, with 7 bases left between them. This CDR3 is built from 15 residues. Germline V gene sequence: CDR1 SGDLS, CDR2 YYNGEE. The CDR3 sequence is CASSVSLTNTGELFF. The CDR3 nucleotides are TGTGCCAGCAGCGTATCGCTAACGAACACCGGGGAGCTGTTTTTT.

J is TRBJ2-1 and V is TRBV27, with a weak D call TRBD2 (6 bases). The length of the CDR3 is 20 residues. V dropped 4 bases and J dropped 2 bases, with 27 bases sitting between them. From germline, CDR1 is MNHEY and CDR2 SMNVEV (reference sequence). The CDR3 DNA follows: TGTGCCAGCAGTTACGGGTTTCCGGGACTCCACTTGGAAGCCTACAATGAGCAGTTCTTC. This translates into CASSYGFPGLHLEAYNEQFF.

This clone was detected only once. The chain joins TRBV18 to TRBJ1-5, with 9 bases lining up with TRBD1. CDR1 and CDR2 (germline): KGHSH, LQKENI. Trimming cost V 4 bases and J 0 bases; bases outside gene matches: 13. CDR3 length: 19 residues. The CDR3 protein is CASSQSPGQGLYSNQPQHF. CDR3 in DNA: TGTGCCAGCTCACAGTCTCCGGGACAGGGCCTTTATAGCAATCAGCCCCAGCATTTT. The variable domain in full, completed from reference TRBV18 and TRBJ1-5, reads NAGVMQNPRHLVRRRGQEARLRCSPMKGHSHVYWYRQLPEEGLKFMVYLQKENIIDESGMPKERFSAEFPKEGPSILRIQQVVRGDSAAYFCASSQSPGQGLYSNQPQHFGDGTRLSIL.

The chain has TRBV25-1 and TRBJ2-7; tentative D call: TRBD2 (5 bases). This CDR3 region has 14 residues. Trimming removed 3 bases from V and 0 bases from J, with 9 bases in between. CDR1 and CDR2 from the germline V gene are MGHDK and SYGVNS. The DNA of the CDR3 is TGTGCCAGCAGTGACCGGGATTACTCCTACGAGCAGTACTTC. It translates to CASSDRDYSYEQYF.

As to this clone: A junction boundary mismatches the germline segment, possibly from a read error. The identical CDR3 is also encoded by other nucleotide sequences in the sample. CDR3 in amino acids: CASSLGPGEQFF. As DNA, the CDR3 is TGCGCCAGCAGCTTGGGTCCAGGTGAGCAGTTCTTC. The V gene is TRBV5-4, the J gene TRBJ2-1; D not certain. CDR3 size: 12 residues. Germline V CDR1 and CDR2: SGHNT, YYREEE (reference sequence).

The rearrangement links TRBV7-2 to TRBJ2-5; maybe TRBD2 (5 bases). V was pared by 6 bases and J by 6 bases, with 23 bases between. This CDR3 comprises 16 residues. Germline V CDR1 and CDR2: SGHTA, FQGNSA. Here the CDR3 DNA reads TGTGCCAGCAGTACGGGATTCCAAGGCGTTGGGAAGACCCAGTACTTC. Translated, it gives CASSTGFQGVGKTQYF.

The chain uses TRBV9 and TRBJ2-2; TRBD1 agrees at 12 bases. The CDR3 runs 17 residues. V shed 2 bases and J 5 bases; nucleotides not matched to a gene: 7. CDR1 and CDR2 (germline): SGDLS, YYNGEE. The CDR3 region is CASSVRDRGPLTGELFF. The CDR3 DNA reads as TGTGCCAGCAGCGTCCGGGACAGGGGGCCGCTGACCGGGGAGCTGTTTTTT.

The CDR3 loop reads CASNSGFEAFF. CDR3 nucleotides: TGCGCCAGCAACTCAGGGTTTGAAGCTTTCTTT. The chain links TRBV5-1 to TRBJ1-1, with a possible D match to TRBD1 (5 bases). In germline, CDR1 is SGHRS, CDR2 YFSETQ. This CDR3 has 11 amino acids. V lost 6 bases, J lost 7 bases, and 10 bases lay in between.

This clone has more than one count but fewer than ten. CDR3 region: CASSGWEREGNGELFF. The CDR3, as DNA: TGTGCCAGTAGTGGTTGGGAGCGGGAGGGGAACGGGGAGCTGTTTTTT. The V and J genes are TRBV19 and TRBJ2-2; 10 bases align to TRBD2. J gave up 7 bases and V 5 bases, and 10 bases lay outside the gene matches. The CDR3 covers 16 residues. Germline CDR1 is LNHDA and CDR2 is SQIVND (reference sequence).

This chain uses TRBV4-1 with TRBJ2-1; 12 bases match TRBD1. The CDR3 extends over 17 amino acids. With V trimmed by 4 bases and J by 8 bases, 12 bases remained unmatched. Germline loops: CDR1 MGHRA, CDR2 YSYEKL. The CDR3 region is CASSPTVGQGARDEQFF. In DNA, the CDR3 is TGCGCCAGCAGCCCCACGGTGGGACAGGGGGCGAGAGATGAGCAGTTCTTC.